Sequencing of this T cell receptor beta chain was carried out in a study of blood T cell repertoires in COVID-19. Turning to the study itself: From the United States, Italy and Spain came samples of acute and convalescent COVID-19.

In the original workflow: The assay estimated nucleated cells by amplifying reference gene primers. Clones were read by immunoSEQ multiplex PCR, and TCRdb kept only the in-frame ones, dropping some. For V, J and clone size, that table is used; D and trimming come from the DNA. The sample includes 250,000 or so clones, around four fifths seen only once; the top ten take roughly 2%. Trimming at V came to 4 bases and at J to 2 bases, leaving 8 bases not matched to a gene. The length of the CDR3 is 16 residues. The germline V gene has CDR1 MGHRA and CDR2 YSYEKL. The sequenced material came from peripheral blood. The sequence came from a man in his thirties or forties who had recovered from COVID-19. The V and J genes are TRBV4-1 and TRBJ2-1; 7 bases fit TRBD1. CDR3 residues: CASSRVDRSTYNEQFF. Here the CDR3 DNA reads TGCGCCAGCAGCCGAGTGGACAGGTCTACCTACAATGAGCAGTTCTTC.